Listed below are T cell receptor beta chains from one sample, sequenced in a study of blood T cell repertoires in COVID-19. The protocol was immunoSEQ multiplex PCR, while the TCRdb copy is restricted to in-frame clones and leaves out a portion. The sample has some 240,000 clones, approximately 82% seen once. What was sequenced was peripheral blood. The receptors here all came from a woman aged 40 to 49 who had recovered from COVID-19. Each CDR3 is given with its conserved first and last residue. The D gene is left open where the match is weak. The size entry is marked missing in some rows and otherwise reads once, few, many or a size class.

d_call: TRBD1; v_call: TRBV7-9; clone_size: .; j_call: TRBJ1-2; cdr3_nt: TGTGCCAGCAGTCAGACTACAGGGGCTAACTATGGCTACACCTTC; cdr3_aa: CASSQTTGANYGYTF
d_call: .; v_call: TRBV5-6; clone_size: few; j_call: TRBJ2-5; cdr3_nt: TGTGCCAGCACCCCGAATTTCGGTCAAGAGACCCAGTACTTC; cdr3_aa: CASTPNFGQETQYF
d_call: TRBD1; v_call: TRBV6-6; clone_size: .; j_call: TRBJ1-5; cdr3_nt: TGTGCCAGCGGAGACAGGGCGGGCAATCAGCCCCAGCATTTT; cdr3_aa: CASGDRAGNQPQHF
d_call: TRBD1; v_call: TRBV7-9; clone_size: .; j_call: TRBJ1-2; cdr3_nt: TGTGCCAGCAGTTTACAGGGGGCCGGCTACACCTTC; cdr3_aa: CASSLQGAGYTF
d_call: .; v_call: TRBV6-1; clone_size: .; j_call: TRBJ2-6; cdr3_nt: TGTGCCAGCAGTGAGAATCATGCAGGCGTTTTCACTGGGGCCAACGTCCTGACTTTC; cdr3_aa: CASSENHAGVFTGANVLTF
d_call: TRBD1; v_call: TRBV11-2; clone_size: .; j_call: TRBJ2-2; cdr3_nt: TGTGCCAGCAGCTTAGAGTCAGGGGGCGGAACCGGGGAGCTGTTTTTT; cdr3_aa: CASSLESGGGTGELFF
d_call: .; v_call: TRBV11-3; clone_size: few; j_call: TRBJ1-3; cdr3_nt: TGTGCCAGCAGCGCCAGGGATAGAAACACCATATATTTT; cdr3_aa: CASSARDRNTIYF
d_call: TRBD1; v_call: TRBV29-1; clone_size: .; j_call: TRBJ2-7; cdr3_nt: TGCAGCGTTGAAGTGAGACAGGGTGCGATCTACGAGCAGTACTTC; cdr3_aa: CSVEVRQGAIYEQYF
d_call: .; v_call: TRBV14; clone_size: .; j_call: TRBJ2-7; cdr3_nt: TGTGCCAGCAGCTATAGGACAGTCCCCTACGAGCAGTACTTC; cdr3_aa: CASSYRTVPYEQYF
d_call: .; v_call: TRBV6-1; clone_size: .; j_call: TRBJ2-7; cdr3_nt: TGTGCCAGCGGGTTTGAGGGGGATTACGAGCAGTACTTC; cdr3_aa: CASGFEGDYEQYF
d_call: .; v_call: TRBV14; clone_size: .; j_call: TRBJ2-7; cdr3_nt: TGTGCCAGCAGCCAAGATCGAAGCCCCCCCCACGAGCAGTACTTC; cdr3_aa: CASSQDRSPPHEQYF
d_call: .; v_call: TRBV12-3/TRBV12-4; clone_size: .; j_call: TRBJ2-5; cdr3_nt: TGTGCCAGCAGTTTAGCAGGGGGGACCCAGTACTTC; cdr3_aa: CASSLAGGTQYF
d_call: .; v_call: TRBV6-5; clone_size: .; j_call: TRBJ1-2; cdr3_nt: TGTGCCAGCAGCCCCCAGGCCAACTATGGCTACACCTTC; cdr3_aa: CASSPQANYGYTF
d_call: .; v_call: TRBV6-2/TRBV6-3; clone_size: once; j_call: TRBJ2-2; cdr3_nt: TGTGCCAGCAGTTACGACAGAACCTTGACATACACCGGGGAGCTGTTTTTT; cdr3_aa: CASSYDRTLTYTGELFF
d_call: .; v_call: TRBV29-1; clone_size: .; j_call: TRBJ1-2; cdr3_nt: TGCAGCGTTGAATACGCAGGTGGCCTTAACTATGGCTACACCTTC; cdr3_aa: CSVEYAGGLNYGYTF
d_call: TRBD1; v_call: TRBV19; clone_size: .; j_call: TRBJ1-2; cdr3_nt: TGTGCCAGTAGAGGGACAGGTAACTATGGCTACACCTTC; cdr3_aa: CASRGTGNYGYTF
d_call: .; v_call: TRBV7-8; clone_size: .; j_call: TRBJ1-5; cdr3_nt: TGTGCCAGCAGCTTGGGTCACGGAGGTAGAGGTCAGCCCCAGCATTTT; cdr3_aa: CASSLGHGGRGQPQHF
d_call: .; v_call: TRBV6-5; clone_size: few; j_call: TRBJ1-1; cdr3_nt: TGTGCCAGCAGTCAGCCGGGACACTTAAACACTGAAGCTTTCTTT; cdr3_aa: CASSQPGHLNTEAFF
d_call: .; v_call: TRBV28; clone_size: .; j_call: TRBJ2-1; cdr3_nt: TGTGCCAGCAGTTTGGGAGTCGAAAGCTCCTACAATGAGCAGTTCTTC; cdr3_aa: CASSLGVESSYNEQFF
d_call: .; v_call: TRBV12-3/TRBV12-4; clone_size: .; j_call: TRBJ1-1; cdr3_nt: TGTGCCAGCAGCTGGACATACAACACTGAAGCTTTCTTT; cdr3_aa: CASSWTYNTEAFF
d_call: .; v_call: TRBV6-1; clone_size: .; j_call: TRBJ2-3; cdr3_nt: TGTGCCAGCAGTGAGGGGGGGCCGACAGATACGCAGTATTTT; cdr3_aa: CASSEGGPTDTQYF
d_call: TRBD1; v_call: TRBV18; clone_size: .; j_call: TRBJ1-4; cdr3_nt: TGTGCCAGCTCACCACTCGCGGTGGGACAGAATGAAAAACTGTTTTTT; cdr3_aa: CASSPLAVGQNEKLFF
d_call: TRBD1; v_call: TRBV4-1; clone_size: .; j_call: TRBJ1-3; cdr3_nt: TGCGCCAGCAGCCAAGAACCTATCGGACAGGGTGGAAACACCATATATTTT; cdr3_aa: CASSQEPIGQGGNTIYF
d_call: .; v_call: TRBV18; clone_size: .; j_call: TRBJ1-2; cdr3_nt: TGTGCCAGCTCAGATCGGGGGACCTATGGCTACACCTTC; cdr3_aa: CASSDRGTYGYTF
d_call: .; v_call: TRBV19; clone_size: .; j_call: TRBJ1-1; cdr3_nt: TGTGCCAGTAGTACACAGGGACTGAACACTGAAGCTTTCTTT; cdr3_aa: CASSTQGLNTEAFF
d_call: .; v_call: TRBV14; clone_size: .; j_call: TRBJ2-3; cdr3_nt: TGTGCCAGCAGCCCGATCCCCTCGGGTACGCAGTATTTT; cdr3_aa: CASSPIPSGTQYF
d_call: TRBD2; v_call: TRBV28; clone_size: .; j_call: TRBJ2-7; cdr3_nt: TGTGCCAGCAGTTTATTCGCTAGCGGGGGGTACGAGCAGTACTTC; cdr3_aa: CASSLFASGGYEQYF
d_call: .; v_call: TRBV6-5; clone_size: .; j_call: TRBJ2-3; cdr3_nt: TGTGCCAGCAGTTCCCAAGAGGGTCCAGATACGCAGTATTTT; cdr3_aa: CASSSQEGPDTQYF
d_call: .; v_call: TRBV9; clone_size: .; j_call: TRBJ2-1; cdr3_nt: TGTGCCAGCAGCCAGGACGGGAGCTCCTACAATGAGCAGTTCTTC; cdr3_aa: CASSQDGSSYNEQFF
d_call: TRBD1; v_call: TRBV27; clone_size: .; j_call: TRBJ1-4; cdr3_nt: TGTGCCAGCGGGACAGGCCTAGATGAAAAACTGTTTTTT; cdr3_aa: CASGTGLDEKLFF
d_call: TRBD1; v_call: TRBV11-3; clone_size: .; j_call: TRBJ2-2; cdr3_nt: TGTGCCAGCAGCTTATTCAACCGGGACAGGCCATACACCGGGGAGCTGTTTTTT; cdr3_aa: CASSLFNRDRPYTGELFF
d_call: TRBD2; v_call: TRBV19; clone_size: .; j_call: TRBJ2-7; cdr3_nt: TGTGCCAGTAGTTTTGCTAGCGGGAGCTCCTACGAGCAGTACTTC; cdr3_aa: CASSFASGSSYEQYF
d_call: TRBD1; v_call: TRBV7-2; clone_size: once; j_call: TRBJ2-3; cdr3_nt: TGTGCCAGCAGCCCCGTTAGGGGGCGTGGGGGCACAGATACGCAGTATTTT; cdr3_aa: CASSPVRGRGGTDTQYF
d_call: .; v_call: TRBV27; clone_size: .; j_call: TRBJ2-2; cdr3_nt: TGTGCCAGCAGTTTATTCCAAAGCCCAATCGCGAACACCGGGGAGCTGTTTTTT; cdr3_aa: CASSLFQSPIANTGELFF
d_call: .; v_call: TRBV9; clone_size: .; j_call: TRBJ1-3; cdr3_nt: TGTGCCAGCAGCGTAGGAGCGAGGGTCCCTGGAAACACCATATATTTT; cdr3_aa: CASSVGARVPGNTIYF